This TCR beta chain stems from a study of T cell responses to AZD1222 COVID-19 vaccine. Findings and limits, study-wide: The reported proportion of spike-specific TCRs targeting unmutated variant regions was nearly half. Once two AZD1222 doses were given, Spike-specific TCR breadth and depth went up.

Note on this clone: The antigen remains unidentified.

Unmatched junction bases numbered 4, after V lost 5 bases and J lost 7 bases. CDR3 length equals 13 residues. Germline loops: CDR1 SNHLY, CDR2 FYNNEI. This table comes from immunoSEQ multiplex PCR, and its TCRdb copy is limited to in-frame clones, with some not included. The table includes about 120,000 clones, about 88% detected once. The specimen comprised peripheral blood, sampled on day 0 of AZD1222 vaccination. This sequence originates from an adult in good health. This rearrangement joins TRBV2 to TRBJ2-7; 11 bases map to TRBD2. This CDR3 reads CASSPTSGVEQYF. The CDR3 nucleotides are TGTGCCAGCAGTCCGACTAGCGGGGTTGAGCAGTACTTC.